This T cell receptor beta chain originates from a study of T-cell memory formation after mild COVID-19. A single record per CDR3 protein comes from TCRdb applying MiXCR to the 5' RACE reads. The sample has about 620,000 distinct CDR3 sequences, more than 15% seen once. The study's findings and limits: Clones shrinking from day 15 to 85 showed even CD4/CD8 mixes; later expanders tilted CD4+.

This clonotype came up a few times. Its antigen is not identified. CDR3 length equals 16 residues. V lost 1 base, J lost 0 bases, and 3 bases stayed unmatched. CDR1 is SGHRS, CDR2 YFSETQ, per germline. The chain is built from TRBV5-1 and TRBJ2-1; TRBD1 aligns across 8 bases. Sequenced material: PBMCs or a T cell subset sorted from them (not recorded which). The clonotype originates from an adult woman who had mild COVID-19 (a few samples of this study predate the infection). Cell type and time point are not known. CDR3 coding DNA: TGCGCCAGCAGCTTGTGGGGGACAGGCTCCTACAATGAGCAGTTCTTC. Amino acids: CASSLWGTGSYNEQFF.